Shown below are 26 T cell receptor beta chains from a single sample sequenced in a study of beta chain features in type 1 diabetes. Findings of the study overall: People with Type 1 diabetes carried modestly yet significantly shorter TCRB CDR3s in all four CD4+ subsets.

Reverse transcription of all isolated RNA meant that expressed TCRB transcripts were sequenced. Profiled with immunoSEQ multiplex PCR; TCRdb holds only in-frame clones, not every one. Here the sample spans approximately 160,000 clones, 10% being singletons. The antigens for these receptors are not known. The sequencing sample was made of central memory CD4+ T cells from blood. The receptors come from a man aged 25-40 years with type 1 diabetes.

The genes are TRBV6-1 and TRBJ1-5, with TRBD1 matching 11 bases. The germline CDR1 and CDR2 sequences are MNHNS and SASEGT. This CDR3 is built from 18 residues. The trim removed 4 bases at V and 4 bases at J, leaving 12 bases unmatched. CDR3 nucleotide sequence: TGTGCCAGCAGTGTCGGACAGGGGGCAGTTCGAAGGAATCAGCCCCAGCATTTT. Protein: CASSVGQGAVRRNQPQHF.

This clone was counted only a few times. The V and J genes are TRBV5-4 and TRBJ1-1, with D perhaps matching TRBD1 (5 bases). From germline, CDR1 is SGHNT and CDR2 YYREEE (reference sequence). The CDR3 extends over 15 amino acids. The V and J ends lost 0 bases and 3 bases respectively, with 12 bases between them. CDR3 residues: CASSLEDWGDTEAFF. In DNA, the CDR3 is TGTGCCAGCAGCTTGGAGGATTGGGGGGACACTGAAGCTTTCTTT.

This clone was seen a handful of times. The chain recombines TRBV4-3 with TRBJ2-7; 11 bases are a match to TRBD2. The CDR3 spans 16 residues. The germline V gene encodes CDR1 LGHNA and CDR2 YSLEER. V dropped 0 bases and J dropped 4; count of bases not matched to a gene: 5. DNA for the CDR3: TGCGCCAGCAGCCAAGAGGTAGCGGGAGGGAGGTACGAGCAGTACTTC. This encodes CASSQEVAGGRYEQYF.

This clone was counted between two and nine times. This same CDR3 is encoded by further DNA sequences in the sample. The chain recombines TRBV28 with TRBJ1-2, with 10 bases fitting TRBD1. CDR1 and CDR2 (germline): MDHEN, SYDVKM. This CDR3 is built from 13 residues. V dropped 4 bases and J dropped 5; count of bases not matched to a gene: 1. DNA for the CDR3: TGTGCCAGCAGTTCGGGACAGGGGTATGGCTACACCTTC. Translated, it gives CASSSGQGYGYTF.

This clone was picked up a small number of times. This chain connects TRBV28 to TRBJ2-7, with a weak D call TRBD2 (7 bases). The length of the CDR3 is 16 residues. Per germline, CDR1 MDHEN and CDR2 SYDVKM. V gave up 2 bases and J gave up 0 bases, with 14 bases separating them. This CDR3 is CASSLGGSGGSYEQYF. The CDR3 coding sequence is TGTGCCAGCAGTTTAGGGGGCTCGGGGGGCTCCTACGAGCAGTACTTC.

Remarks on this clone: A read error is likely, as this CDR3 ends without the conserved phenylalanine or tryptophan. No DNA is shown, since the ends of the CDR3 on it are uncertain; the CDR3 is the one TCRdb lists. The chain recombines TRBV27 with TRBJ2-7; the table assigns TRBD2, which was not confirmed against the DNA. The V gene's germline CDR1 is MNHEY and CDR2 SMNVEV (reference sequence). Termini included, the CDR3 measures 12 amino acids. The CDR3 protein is CASSSSGGRVTL.

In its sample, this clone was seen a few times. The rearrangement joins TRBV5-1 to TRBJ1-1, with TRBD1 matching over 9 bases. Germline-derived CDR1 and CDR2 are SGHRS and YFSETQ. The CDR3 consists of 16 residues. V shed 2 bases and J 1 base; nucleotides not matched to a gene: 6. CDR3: CASSLISTGGNTEAFF. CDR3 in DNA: TGCGCCAGCAGCTTAATATCGACAGGGGGGAACACTGAAGCTTTCTTT.

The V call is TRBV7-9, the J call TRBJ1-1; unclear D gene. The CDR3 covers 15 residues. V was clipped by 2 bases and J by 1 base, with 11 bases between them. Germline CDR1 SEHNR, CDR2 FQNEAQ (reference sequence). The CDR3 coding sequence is TGTGCCAGCAGCTTAAAGAACTCCCAGAACACTGAAGCTTTCTTT. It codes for CASSLKNSQNTEAFF.

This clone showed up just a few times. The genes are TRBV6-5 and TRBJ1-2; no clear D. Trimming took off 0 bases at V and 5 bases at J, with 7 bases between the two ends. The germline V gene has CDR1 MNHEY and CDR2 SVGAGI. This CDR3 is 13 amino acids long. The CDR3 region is CASSYSPGYGYTF. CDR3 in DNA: TGTGCCAGCAGTTACTCTCCCGGGTATGGCTACACCTTC.

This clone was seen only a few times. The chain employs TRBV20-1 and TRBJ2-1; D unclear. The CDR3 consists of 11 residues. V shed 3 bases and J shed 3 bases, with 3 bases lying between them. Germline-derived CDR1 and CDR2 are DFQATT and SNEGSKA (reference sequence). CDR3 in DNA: TGCAGTGCTAGGAGCTACAATGAGCAGTTCTTC. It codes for CSARSYNEQFF.

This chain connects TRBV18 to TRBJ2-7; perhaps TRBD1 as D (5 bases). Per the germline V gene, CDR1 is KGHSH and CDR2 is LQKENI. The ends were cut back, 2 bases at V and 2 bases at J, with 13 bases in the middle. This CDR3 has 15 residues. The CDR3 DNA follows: TGTGCCAGCTCACCAAAAGGGGTTGTCACCTACGAGCAGTACTTC. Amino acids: CASSPKGVVTYEQYF.

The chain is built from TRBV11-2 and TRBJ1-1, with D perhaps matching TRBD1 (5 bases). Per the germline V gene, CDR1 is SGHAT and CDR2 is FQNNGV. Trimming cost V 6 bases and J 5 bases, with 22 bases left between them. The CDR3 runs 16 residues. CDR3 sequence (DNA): TGTGCCAGCAGTCCCACGACGGGGGTTCGGGGTACTGAAGCTTTCTTT. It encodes CASSPTTGVRGTEAFF.

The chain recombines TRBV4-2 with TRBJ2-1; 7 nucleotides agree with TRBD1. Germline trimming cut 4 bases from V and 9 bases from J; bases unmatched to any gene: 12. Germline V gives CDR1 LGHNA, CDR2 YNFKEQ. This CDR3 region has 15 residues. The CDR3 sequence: CASSRPGQRSGEQFF. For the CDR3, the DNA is TGTGCCAGCAGCCGCCCGGGACAGAGGTCGGGTGAGCAGTTCTTC.

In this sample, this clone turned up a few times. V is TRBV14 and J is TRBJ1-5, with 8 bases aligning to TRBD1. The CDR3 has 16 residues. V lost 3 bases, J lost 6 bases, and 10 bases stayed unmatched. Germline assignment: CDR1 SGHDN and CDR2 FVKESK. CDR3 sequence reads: CASSHSTGGSGQPQHF. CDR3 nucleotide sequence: TGTGCCAGCAGCCATTCAACAGGGGGAAGTGGTCAGCCCCAGCATTTT. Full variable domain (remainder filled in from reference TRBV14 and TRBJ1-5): EAGVTQFPSHSVIEKGQTVTLRCDPISGHDNLYWYRRVMGKEIKFLLHFVKESKQDESGMPNNRFLAERTGGTYSTLKVQPAELEDSGVYFCASSHSTGGSGQPQHFGDGTRLSIL.

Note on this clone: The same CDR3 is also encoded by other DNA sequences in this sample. CDR3 DNA sequence: TGCGCCAGCAGCCAGGGACAGGGGACCAAAAACATTCAGTACTTC. Its translation is CASSQGQGTKNIQYF. The chain recombines TRBV4-3 with TRBJ2-4; 10 nucleotides agree with TRBD1. The CDR3 runs 15 residues. CDR1 is LGHNA and CDR2 is YSLEER in the germline V gene. The V and J ends lost 3 bases and 2 bases, in that order; junction bases with no gene match: 1.

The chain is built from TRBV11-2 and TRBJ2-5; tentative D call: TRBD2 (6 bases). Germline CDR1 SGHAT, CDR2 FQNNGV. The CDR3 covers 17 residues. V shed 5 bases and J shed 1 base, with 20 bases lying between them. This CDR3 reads CASSLTLPGTFQETQYF. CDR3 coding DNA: TGTGCCAGCAGCCTAACCCTCCCCGGGACTTTCCAAGAGACCCAGTACTTC. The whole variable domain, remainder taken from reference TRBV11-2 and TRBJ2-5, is EAGVAQSPRYKIIEKRQSVAFWCNPISGHATLYWYQQILGQGPKLLIQFQNNGVVDDSQLPKDRFSAERLKGVDSTLKIQPAKLEDSAVYLCASSLTLPGTFQETQYFGPGTRLLVL.

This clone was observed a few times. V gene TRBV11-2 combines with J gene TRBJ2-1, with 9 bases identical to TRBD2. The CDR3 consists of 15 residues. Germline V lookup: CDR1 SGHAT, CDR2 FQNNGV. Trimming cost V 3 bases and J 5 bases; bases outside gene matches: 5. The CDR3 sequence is CASSLGASGDNEQFF. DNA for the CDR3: TGTGCCAGCAGCTTGGGGGCTAGCGGGGACAATGAGCAGTTCTTC.

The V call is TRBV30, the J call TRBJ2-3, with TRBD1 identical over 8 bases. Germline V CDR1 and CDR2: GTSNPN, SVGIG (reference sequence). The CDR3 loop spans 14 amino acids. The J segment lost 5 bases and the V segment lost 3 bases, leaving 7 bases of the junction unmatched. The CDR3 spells CAWRAPGTGDTQYF. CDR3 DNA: TGTGCCTGGAGGGCCCCCGGGACAGGAGATACGCAGTATTTT.

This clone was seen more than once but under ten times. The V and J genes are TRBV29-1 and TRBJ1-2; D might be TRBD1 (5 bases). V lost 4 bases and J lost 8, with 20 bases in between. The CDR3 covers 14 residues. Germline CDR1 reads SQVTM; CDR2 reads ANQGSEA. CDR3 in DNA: TGCAGCGTTGGGGGCCACGACCGGGCGTTCGGCTACACCTTC. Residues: CSVGGHDRAFGYTF. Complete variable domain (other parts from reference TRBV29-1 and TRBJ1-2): SAVISQKPSRDICQRGTSLTIQCQVDSQVTMMFWYRQQPGQSLTLIATANQGSEATYESGFVIDKFPISRPNLTFSTLTVSNMSPEDSSIYLCSVGGHDRAFGYTFGSGTRLTVV.

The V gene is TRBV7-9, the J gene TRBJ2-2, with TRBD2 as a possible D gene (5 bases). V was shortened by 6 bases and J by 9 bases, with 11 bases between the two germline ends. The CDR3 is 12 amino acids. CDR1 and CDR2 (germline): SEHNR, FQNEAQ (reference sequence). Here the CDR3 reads CASSLLARELFF. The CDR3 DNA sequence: TGTGCCAGCAGTCTCCTAGCAAGGGAGCTGTTTTTT.

As DNA, the CDR3 is TGTGCCAGCATGAACCTACAAGAGACCCAGTACTTC. Translation gives CASMNLQETQYF. The J gene is TRBJ2-5, the V gene TRBV6-5; no clear D. The V gene's germline CDR1 is MNHEY and CDR2 SVGAGI. The CDR3 runs 12 residues. Between the trimmed V and J ends, which lost 7 bases and 2 bases, there was a span of 8 bases.

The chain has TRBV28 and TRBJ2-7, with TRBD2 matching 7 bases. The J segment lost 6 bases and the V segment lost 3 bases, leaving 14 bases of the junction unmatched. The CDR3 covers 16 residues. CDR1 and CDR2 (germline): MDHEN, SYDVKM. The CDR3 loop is CASSFLGGAGESEQYF. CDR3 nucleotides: TGTGCCAGCAGTTTCCTCGGTGGCGCGGGAGAATCCGAGCAGTACTTC.

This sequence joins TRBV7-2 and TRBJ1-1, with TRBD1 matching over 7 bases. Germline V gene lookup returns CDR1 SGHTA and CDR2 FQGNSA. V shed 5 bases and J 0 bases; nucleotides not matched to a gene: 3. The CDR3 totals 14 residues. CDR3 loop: CASSRQGMNTEAFF. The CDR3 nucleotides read TGTGCCAGCAGCAGACAGGGAATGAACACTGAAGCTTTCTTT.

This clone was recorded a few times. Here the CDR3 reads CASSSQGAWEKLFF. The CDR3 DNA reads as TGTGCCAGCAGCTCACAGGGGGCCTGGGAAAAACTGTTTTTT. The chain combines TRBV7-9 with TRBJ1-4, with 9 bases fitting TRBD1. J lost 8 bases, V lost 4 bases, and 5 bases had no gene match. Germline V gives CDR1 SEHNR, CDR2 FQNEAQ (reference sequence). CDR3 size: 14 residues.

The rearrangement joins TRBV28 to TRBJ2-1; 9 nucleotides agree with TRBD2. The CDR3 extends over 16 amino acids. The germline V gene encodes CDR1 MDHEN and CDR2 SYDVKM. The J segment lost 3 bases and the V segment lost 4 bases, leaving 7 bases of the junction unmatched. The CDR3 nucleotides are TGTGCCAGCAGTTCAGGGGTTAGCGGGAGCTACAATGAGCAGTTCTTC. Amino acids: CASSSGVSGSYNEQFF.

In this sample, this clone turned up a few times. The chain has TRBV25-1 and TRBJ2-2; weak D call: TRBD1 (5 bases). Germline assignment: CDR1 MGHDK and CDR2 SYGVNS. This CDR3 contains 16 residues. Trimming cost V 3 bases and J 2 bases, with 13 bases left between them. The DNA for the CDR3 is TGTGCCAGCAGTGAGTCTCCAGGGCCCAACACCGGGGAGCTGTTTTTT. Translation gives CASSESPGPNTGELFF. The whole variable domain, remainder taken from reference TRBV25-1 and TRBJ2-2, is EADIYQTPRYLVIGTGKKITLECSQTMGHDKMYWYQQDPGMELHLIHYSYGVNSTEKGDLSSESTVSRIRTEHFPLTLESARPSHTSQYLCASSESPGPNTGELFFGEGSRLTVL.